These T cell receptor beta chains were read from a single sample in a study of vaccination and CD4 T cells after COVID-19. Their specific antigens are unknown. TCRdb re-called the PCR reads through MiXCR, storing one row per CDR3 protein. The sample records roughly 12,000 distinct CDR3 sequences, about 53% being singletons. The material sequenced was CD4+ T cells from blood, cultured in vitro. These receptor sequences come from a human donor who had recovered from COVID-19. Each CDR3 is given with its conserved first and last residue. D genes are given only for firm matches. Some rows mark clone size as missing; the rest say once, few, many or name a class of expanded clone.

D gene | CDR3 length | clone size | J gene | V gene | CDR3 protein | CDR3 DNA
TRBD2 | 18 | few | TRBJ2-3 | TRBV11-1 | CASSLIGLAGGITDTQYF | TGTGCCAGCAGCTTAATCGGACTAGCGGGAGGGATAACAGATACGCAGTATTTT
NA | 13 | NA | TRBJ1-1 | TRBV28 | CASSPGGGTEAFF | TGTGCCAGCAGTCCGGGCGGAGGCACTGAAGCTTTCTTT
NA | 14 | NA | TRBJ2-2 | TRBV7-2 | CASRPTSNTGELFF | TGTGCCAGCAGGCCTACTAGTAACACCGGGGAGCTGTTTTTT
NA | 14 | NA | TRBJ1-1 | TRBV25-1 | CASSESGRGGEAFF | TGTGCCAGCAGTGAATCCGGCAGGGGCGGGGAAGCTTTCTTT
TRBD1 | 14 | NA | TRBJ2-3 | TRBV19 | CASSLRGRTDTQYF | TGTGCCAGTAGTTTAAGGGGGCGCACAGATACGCAGTATTTT
TRBD2 | 16 | NA | TRBJ2-1 | TRBV20-1 | CSANWASGPPDNEQFF | TGCAGTGCTAATTGGGCTAGCGGCCCTCCCGACAATGAGCAGTTCTTC
TRBD2 | 15 | NA | TRBJ2-5 | TRBV5-1 | CASSLEGLNWETQYF | TGCGCCAGCAGCTTGGAGGGACTAAATTGGGAGACCCAGTACTTC
NA | 15 | NA | TRBJ1-1 | TRBV6-1 | CASSEFRARDTEAFF | NA
TRBD1 | 13 | NA | TRBJ1-1 | TRBV2 | CASSETGITEAFF | TGTGCCAGCAGTGAGACAGGGATAACTGAAGCTTTCTTT
NA | 15 | NA | TRBJ2-3 | TRBV7-6 | CASSPDYRSTDTQYF | TGTGCCAGCAGTCCGGACTACCGGAGCACAGATACGCAGTATTTT
TRBD2 | 14 | NA | TRBJ2-5 | TRBV9 | CASSVLAGGETQYF | TGTGCCAGCAGCGTACTAGCGGGAGGTGAGACCCAGTACTTC
TRBD1 | 17 | few | TRBJ1-2 | TRBV4-2 | CASSQDLDRGRFSGYTF | TGTGCCAGCAGCCAAGATCTTGACAGGGGCCGGTTTAGTGGCTACACCTTC
TRBD1 | 13 | NA | TRBJ2-5 | TRBV20-1 | CSATGGIGETQYF | TGCAGTGCTACAGGGGGTATTGGAGAGACCCAGTACTTC
TRBD1 | 15 | few | TRBJ2-5 | TRBV15 | CATSSGTGRWETQYF | TGTGCCACCAGCTCCGGGACAGGGAGATGGGAGACCCAGTACTTC